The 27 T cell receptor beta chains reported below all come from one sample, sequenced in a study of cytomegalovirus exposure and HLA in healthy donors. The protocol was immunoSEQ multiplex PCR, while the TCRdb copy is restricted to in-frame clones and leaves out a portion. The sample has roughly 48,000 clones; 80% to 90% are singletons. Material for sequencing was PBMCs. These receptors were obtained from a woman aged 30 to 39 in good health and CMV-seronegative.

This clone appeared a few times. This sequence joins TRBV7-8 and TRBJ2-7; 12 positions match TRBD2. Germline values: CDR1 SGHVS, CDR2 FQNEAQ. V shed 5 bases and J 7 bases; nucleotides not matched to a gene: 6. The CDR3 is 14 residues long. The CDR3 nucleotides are TGTGCCAGCAGCCCGTGGGGACTAGCGGGTGAGCAGTACTTC. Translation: CASSPWGLAGEQYF.

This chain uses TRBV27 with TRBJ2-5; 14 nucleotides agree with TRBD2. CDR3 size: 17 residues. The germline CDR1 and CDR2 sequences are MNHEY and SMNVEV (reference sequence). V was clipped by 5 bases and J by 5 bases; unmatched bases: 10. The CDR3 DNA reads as TGTGCCAGCAGTCCGGGACTAGCGGGAGTGGTATGGGAGACCCAGTACTTC. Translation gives CASSPGLAGVVWETQYF.

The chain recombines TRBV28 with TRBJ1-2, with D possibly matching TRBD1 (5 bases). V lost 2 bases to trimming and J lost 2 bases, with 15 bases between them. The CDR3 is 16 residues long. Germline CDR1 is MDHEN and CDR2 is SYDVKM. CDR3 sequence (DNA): TGTGCCAGCAGTTTAAGTCGCGGGGCCGCGAACTATGGCTACACCTTC. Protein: CASSLSRGAANYGYTF.

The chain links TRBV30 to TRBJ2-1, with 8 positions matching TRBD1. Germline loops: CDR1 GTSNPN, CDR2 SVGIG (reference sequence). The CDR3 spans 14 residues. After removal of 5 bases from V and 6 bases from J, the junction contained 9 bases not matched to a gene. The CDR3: CAWDRTGTSNEQFF. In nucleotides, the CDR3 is TGTGCCTGGGACCGGACAGGGACCAGCAATGAGCAGTTCTTC.

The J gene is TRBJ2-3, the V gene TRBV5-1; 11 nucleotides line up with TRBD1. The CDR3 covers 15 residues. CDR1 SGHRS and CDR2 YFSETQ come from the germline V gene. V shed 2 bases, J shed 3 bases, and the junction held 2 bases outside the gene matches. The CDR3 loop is CASSFGTGGTDTQYF. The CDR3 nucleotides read TGCGCCAGCAGCTTCGGGACAGGGGGGACAGATACGCAGTATTTT. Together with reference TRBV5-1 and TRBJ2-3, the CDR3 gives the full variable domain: KAGVTQTPRYLIKTRGQQVTLSCSPISGHRSVSWYQQTPGQGLQFLFEYFSETQRNKGNFPGRFSGRQFSNSRSEMNVSTLELGDSALYLCASSFGTGGTDTQYFGPGTRLTVL.

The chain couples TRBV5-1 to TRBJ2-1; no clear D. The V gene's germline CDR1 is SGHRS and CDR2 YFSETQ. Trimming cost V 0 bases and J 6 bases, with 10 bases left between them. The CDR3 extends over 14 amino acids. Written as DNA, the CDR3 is TGCGCCAGCAGCTTGGCGTCAGACTCCAATGAGCAGTTCTTC. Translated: CASSLASDSNEQFF.

CDR3 nucleotide sequence: TGTGCCAGCAGTGAAGAGTCGGGAAACACAGATACGCAGTATTTT. Amino acid sequence: CASSEESGNTDTQYF. V and J are TRBV2 and TRBJ2-3; TRBD2 might be the D (5 bases). V was trimmed by 1 base and J by 2 bases, leaving 10 bases between them. This CDR3 contains 15 residues. CDR1 and CDR2 from the germline V gene are SNHLY and FYNNEI.

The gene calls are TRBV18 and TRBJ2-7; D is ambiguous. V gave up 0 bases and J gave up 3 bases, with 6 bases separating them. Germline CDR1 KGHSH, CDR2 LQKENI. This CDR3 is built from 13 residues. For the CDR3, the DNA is TGTGCCAGCTCACCACCGAACAGCTACGAGCAGTACTTC. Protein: CASSPPNSYEQYF.

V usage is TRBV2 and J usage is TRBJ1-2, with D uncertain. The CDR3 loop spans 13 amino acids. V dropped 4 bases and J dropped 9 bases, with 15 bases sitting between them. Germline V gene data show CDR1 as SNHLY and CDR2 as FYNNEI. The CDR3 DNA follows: TGTGCCAGCAGTGTATCTGGTCGGGGTCGCTACACCTTC. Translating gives CASSVSGRGRYTF.

The CDR3 spells CASSEGTSSTDTQYF. The CDR3 DNA follows: TGTGCCAGCAGTGAAGGAACTAGCAGCACAGATACGCAGTATTTT. V gene TRBV2 combines with J gene TRBJ2-3; maybe TRBD2 (6 bases). From germline, CDR1 is SNHLY and CDR2 FYNNEI. Trimming removed 1 base from V and 0 bases from J, with 8 bases in between. This CDR3 is built from 15 residues.

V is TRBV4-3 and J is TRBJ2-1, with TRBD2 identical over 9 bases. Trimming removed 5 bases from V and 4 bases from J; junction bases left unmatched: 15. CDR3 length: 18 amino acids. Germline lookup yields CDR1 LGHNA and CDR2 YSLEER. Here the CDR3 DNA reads TGCGCCAGCAGCGACCGGACTAGCGACGATTCCCCATACAATGAGCAGTTCTTC. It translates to CASSDRTSDDSPYNEQFF.

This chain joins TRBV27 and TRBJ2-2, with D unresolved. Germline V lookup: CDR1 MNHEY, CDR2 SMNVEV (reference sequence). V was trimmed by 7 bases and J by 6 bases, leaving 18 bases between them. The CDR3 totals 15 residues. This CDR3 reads CASTWFFSEAGELFF. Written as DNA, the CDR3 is TGTGCCAGCACCTGGTTCTTTTCCGAGGCCGGGGAGCTGTTTTTT.

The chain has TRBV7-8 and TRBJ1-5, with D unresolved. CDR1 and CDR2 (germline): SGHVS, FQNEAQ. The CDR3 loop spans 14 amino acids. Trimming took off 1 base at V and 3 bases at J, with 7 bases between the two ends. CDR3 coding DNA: TGTGCCAGCAGCTTAGGTTTATACAATCAGCCCCAGCATTTT. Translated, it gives CASSLGLYNQPQHF. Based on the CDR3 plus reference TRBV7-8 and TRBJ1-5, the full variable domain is GAGVSQSPRYKVAKRGQDVALRCDPISGHVSLFWYQQALGQGPEFLTYFQNEAQLDKSGLPSDRFFAERPEGSVSTLKIQRTQQEDSAVYLCASSLGLYNQPQHFGDGTRLSIL.

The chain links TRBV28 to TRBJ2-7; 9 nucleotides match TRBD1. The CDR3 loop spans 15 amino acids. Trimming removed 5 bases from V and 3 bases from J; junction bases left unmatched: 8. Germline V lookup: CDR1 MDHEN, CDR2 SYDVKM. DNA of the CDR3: TGTGCCAGCAGTACGCCCGGGACAGGGAGCTACGAGCAGTACTTC. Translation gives CASSTPGTGSYEQYF.

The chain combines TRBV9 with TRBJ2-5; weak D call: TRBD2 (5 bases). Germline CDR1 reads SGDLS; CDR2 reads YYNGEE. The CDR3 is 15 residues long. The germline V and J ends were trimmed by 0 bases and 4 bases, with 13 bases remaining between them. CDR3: CASSVGGLAGETQYF. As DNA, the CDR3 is TGTGCCAGCAGCGTAGGAGGGTTAGCTGGAGAGACCCAGTACTTC.

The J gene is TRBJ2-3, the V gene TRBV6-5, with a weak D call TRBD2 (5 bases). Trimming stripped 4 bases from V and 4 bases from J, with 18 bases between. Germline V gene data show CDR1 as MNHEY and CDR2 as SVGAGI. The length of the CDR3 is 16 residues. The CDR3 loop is CASSSNYYSASDTQYF. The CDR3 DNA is TGTGCCAGCAGTTCCAATTACTATAGCGCTTCAGATACGCAGTATTTT.

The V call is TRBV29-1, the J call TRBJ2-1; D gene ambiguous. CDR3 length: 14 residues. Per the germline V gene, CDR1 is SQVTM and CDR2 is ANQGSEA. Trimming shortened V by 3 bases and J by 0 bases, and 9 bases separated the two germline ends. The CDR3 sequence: CSVDTASSYNEQFF. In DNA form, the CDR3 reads TGCAGCGTTGATACCGCGAGCTCCTACAATGAGCAGTTCTTC.

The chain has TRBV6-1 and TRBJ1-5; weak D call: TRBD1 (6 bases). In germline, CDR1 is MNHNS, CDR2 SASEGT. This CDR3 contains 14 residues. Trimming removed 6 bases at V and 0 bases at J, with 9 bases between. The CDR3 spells CASSDRYSNQPQHF. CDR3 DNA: TGTGCCAGCAGCGACAGGTATAGCAATCAGCCCCAGCATTTT.

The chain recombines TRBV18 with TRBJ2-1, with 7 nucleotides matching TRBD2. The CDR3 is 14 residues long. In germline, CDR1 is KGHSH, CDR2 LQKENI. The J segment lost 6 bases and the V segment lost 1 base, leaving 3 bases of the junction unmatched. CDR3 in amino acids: CASSPQASGNEQFF. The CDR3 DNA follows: TGTGCCAGCTCACCACAAGCTAGCGGCAATGAGCAGTTCTTC.

CDR3 nucleotide sequence: TGTGCCAGCTCACCATCTCGAGAGCTCGAGCAGTACTTC. Translation gives CASSPSRELEQYF. The V and J genes are TRBV18 and TRBJ2-7; D is unclear. V was clipped by 2 bases and J by 6 bases, with 11 bases between them. From germline, CDR1 is KGHSH and CDR2 LQKENI. CDR3 length: 13 amino acids.

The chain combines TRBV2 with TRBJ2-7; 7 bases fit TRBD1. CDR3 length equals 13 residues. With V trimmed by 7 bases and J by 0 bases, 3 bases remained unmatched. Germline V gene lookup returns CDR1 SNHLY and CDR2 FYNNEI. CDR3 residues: CASIRDSSYEQYF. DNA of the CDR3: TGTGCCAGCATTAGGGACAGCTCCTACGAGCAGTACTTC.

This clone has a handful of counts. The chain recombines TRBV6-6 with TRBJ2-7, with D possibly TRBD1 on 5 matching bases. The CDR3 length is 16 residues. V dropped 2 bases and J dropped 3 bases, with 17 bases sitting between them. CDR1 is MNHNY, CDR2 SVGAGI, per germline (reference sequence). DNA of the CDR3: TGTGCCAGCAGTTACGCTCCAGGGCAACACTTCTACGAGCAGTACTTC. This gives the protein CASSYAPGQHFYEQYF.

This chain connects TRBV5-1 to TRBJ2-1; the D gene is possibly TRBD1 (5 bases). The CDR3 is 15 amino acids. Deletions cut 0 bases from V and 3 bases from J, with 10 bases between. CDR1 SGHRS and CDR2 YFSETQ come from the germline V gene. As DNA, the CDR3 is TGCGCCAGCAGCTTGGAAGGGGCCGGCTACAATGAGCAGTTCTTC. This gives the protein CASSLEGAGYNEQFF.

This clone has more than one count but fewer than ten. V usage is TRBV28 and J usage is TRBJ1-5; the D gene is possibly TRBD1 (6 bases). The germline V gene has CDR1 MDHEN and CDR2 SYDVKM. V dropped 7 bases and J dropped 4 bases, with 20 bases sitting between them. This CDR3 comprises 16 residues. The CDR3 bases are TGTGCCAGCATCGATTTTACCGGGACAAAGAATCAGCCCCAGCATTTT. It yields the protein CASIDFTGTKNQPQHF.

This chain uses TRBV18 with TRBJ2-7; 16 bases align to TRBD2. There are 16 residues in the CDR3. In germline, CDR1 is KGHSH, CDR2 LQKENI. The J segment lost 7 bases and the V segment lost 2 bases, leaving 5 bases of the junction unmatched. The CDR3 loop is CASSPSGLAGGDEQYF. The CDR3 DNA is TGTGCCAGCTCACCATCGGGACTAGCGGGAGGGGATGAGCAGTACTTC.

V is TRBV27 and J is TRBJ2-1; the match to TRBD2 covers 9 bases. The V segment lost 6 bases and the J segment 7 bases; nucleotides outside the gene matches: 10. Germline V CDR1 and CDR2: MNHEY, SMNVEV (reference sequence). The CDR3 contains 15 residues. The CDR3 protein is CASSLSSSGGNEQFF. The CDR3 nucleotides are TGTGCCAGCAGCCTCTCTAGTAGCGGGGGAAATGAGCAGTTCTTC.

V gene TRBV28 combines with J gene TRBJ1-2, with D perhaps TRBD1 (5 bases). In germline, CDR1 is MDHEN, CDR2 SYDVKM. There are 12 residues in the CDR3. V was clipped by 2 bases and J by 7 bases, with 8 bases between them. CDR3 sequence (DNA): TGTGCCAGCAGTTTAGGGCAGGGTGGCTACACCTTC. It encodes CASSLGQGGYTF.